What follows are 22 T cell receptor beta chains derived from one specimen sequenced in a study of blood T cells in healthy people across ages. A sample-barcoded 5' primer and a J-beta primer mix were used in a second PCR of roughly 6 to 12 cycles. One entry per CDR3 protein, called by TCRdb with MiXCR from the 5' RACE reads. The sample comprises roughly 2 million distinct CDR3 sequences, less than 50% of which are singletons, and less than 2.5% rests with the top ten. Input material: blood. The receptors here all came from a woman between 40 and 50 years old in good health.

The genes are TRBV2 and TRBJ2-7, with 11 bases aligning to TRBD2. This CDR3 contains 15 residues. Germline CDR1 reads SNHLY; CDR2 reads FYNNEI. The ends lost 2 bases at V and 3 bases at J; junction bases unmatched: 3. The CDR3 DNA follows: TGTGCCAGCAGTGAACTAGCGGGGGGCGACTACGAGCAGTACTTC. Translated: CASSELAGGDYEQYF.

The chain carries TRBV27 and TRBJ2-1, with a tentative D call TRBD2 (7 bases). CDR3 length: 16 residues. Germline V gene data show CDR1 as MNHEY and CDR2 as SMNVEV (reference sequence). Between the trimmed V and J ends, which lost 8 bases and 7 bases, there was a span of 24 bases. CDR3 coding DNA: TGTGCCAGCTCTAGAGGGGGGGGCTCAATTGGAAATGAGCAGTTCTTC. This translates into CASSRGGGSIGNEQFF.

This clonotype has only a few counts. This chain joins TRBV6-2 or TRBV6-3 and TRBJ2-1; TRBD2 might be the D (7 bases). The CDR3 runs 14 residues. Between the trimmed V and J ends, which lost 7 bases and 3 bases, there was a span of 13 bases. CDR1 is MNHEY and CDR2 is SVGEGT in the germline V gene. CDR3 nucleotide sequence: TGTGCCAGCACAAAGGGGGGGGACTACAATGAGCAGTTCTTC. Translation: CASTKGGDYNEQFF.

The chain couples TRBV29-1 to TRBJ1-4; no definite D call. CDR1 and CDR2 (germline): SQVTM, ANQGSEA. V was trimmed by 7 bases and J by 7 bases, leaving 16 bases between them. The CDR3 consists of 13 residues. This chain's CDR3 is CSGQSVVGEKLFF. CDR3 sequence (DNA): TGCAGCGGCCAATCGGTGGTCGGTGAAAAACTGTTTTTT.

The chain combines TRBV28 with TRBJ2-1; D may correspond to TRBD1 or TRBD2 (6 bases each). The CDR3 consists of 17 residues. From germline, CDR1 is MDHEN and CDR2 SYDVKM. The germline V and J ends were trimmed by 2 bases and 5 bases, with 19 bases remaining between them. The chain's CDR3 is CASSLGTGAPPDNEQFF. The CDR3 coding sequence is TGTGCCAGCAGTTTAGGGACGGGGGCCCCCCCGGACAATGAGCAGTTCTTC.

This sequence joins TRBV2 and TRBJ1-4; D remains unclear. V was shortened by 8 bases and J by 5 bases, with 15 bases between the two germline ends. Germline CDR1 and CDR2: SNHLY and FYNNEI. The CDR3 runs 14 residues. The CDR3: CASGEQGKNEKLFF. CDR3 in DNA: TGTGCCAGCGGAGAACAAGGGAAAAATGAAAAACTGTTTTTT.

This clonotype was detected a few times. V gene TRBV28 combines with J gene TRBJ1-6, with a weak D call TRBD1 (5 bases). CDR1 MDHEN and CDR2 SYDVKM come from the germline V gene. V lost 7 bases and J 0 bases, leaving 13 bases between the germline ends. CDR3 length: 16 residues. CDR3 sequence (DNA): TGTGCCAGCACCGGGACCGAAAGCTCCTATAATTCACCCCTCCACTTT. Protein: CASTGTESSYNSPLHF.

The CDR3 reads CSAKTSGLYEQYF. DNA of the CDR3: TGCAGTGCTAAGACTAGTGGTCTCTACGAGCAGTACTTC. The chain recombines TRBV20-1 with TRBJ2-7, with D tentatively TRBD2 (6 bases). CDR3 length: 13 residues. Per the germline V gene, CDR1 is DFQATT and CDR2 is SNEGSKA (reference sequence). V was cut by 4 bases and J by 3 bases, with 13 bases left in between.

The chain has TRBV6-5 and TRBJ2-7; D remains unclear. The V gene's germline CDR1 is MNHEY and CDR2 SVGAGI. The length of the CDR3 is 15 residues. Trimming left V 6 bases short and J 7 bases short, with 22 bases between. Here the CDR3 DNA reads TGTGCCAGCAGGCCGCCCGGGCAAATTTACAATGAGCAGTACTTC. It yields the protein CASRPPGQIYNEQYF.

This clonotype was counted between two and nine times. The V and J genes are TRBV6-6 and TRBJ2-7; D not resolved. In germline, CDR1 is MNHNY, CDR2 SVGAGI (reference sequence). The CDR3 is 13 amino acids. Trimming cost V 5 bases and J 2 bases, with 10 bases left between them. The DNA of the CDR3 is TGTGCCAGCAGTCCGACATCGACCTACGAGCAGTACTTC. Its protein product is CASSPTSTYEQYF.

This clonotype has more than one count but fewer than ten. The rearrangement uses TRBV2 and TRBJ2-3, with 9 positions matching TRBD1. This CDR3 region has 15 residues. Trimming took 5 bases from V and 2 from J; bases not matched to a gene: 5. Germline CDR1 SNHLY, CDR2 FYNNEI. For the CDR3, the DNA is TGTGCCAGCAGTAACGACAGGGGGTCCACAGATACGCAGTATTTT. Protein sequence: CASSNDRGSTDTQYF. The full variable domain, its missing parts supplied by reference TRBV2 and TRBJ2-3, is EPEVTQTPSHQVTQMGQEVILRCVPISNHLYFYWYRQILGQKVEFLVSFYNNEISEKSEIFDDQFSVERPDGSNFTLKIRSTKLEDSAMYFCASSNDRGSTDTQYFGPGTRLTVL.

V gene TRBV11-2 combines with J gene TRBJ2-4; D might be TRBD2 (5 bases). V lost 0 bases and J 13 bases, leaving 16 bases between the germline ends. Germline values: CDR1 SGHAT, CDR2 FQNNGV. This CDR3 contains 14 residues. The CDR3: CASSLDQAGWEQYF. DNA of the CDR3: TGTGCCAGCAGCTTAGACCAAGCAGGTTGGGAGCAGTACTTC.

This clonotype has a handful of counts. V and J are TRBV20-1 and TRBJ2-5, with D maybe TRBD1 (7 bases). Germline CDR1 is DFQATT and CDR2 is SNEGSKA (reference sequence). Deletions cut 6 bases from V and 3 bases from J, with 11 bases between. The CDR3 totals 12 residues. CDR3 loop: CSARDRKETQYF. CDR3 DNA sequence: TGCAGTGCGCGGGACAGAAAAGAGACCCAGTACTTC.

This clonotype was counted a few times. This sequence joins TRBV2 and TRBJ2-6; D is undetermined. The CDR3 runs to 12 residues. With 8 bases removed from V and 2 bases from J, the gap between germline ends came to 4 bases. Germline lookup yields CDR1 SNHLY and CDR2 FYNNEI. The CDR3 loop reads CASWTGANVLTF. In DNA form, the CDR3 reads TGTGCCAGCTGGACTGGGGCCAACGTCCTGACTTTC. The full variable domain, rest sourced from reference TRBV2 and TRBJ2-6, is EPEVTQTPSHQVTQMGQEVILRCVPISNHLYFYWYRQILGQKVEFLVSFYNNEISEKSEIFDDQFSVERPDGSNFTLKIRSTKLEDSAMYFCASWTGANVLTFGAGSRLTVL.

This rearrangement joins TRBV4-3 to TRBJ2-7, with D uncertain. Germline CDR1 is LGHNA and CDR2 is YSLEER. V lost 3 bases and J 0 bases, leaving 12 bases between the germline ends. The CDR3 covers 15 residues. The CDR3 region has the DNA TGCGCCAGCAGCCAGTACACCGGGTCCTCCTACGAGCAGTACTTC. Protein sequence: CASSQYTGSSYEQYF.

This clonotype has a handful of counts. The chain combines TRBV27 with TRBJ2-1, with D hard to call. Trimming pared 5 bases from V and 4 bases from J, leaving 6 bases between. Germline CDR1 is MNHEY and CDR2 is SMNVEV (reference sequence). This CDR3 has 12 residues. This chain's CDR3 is CASSRPYNEQFF. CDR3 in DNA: TGTGCCAGCAGTCGCCCGTACAATGAGCAGTTCTTC.

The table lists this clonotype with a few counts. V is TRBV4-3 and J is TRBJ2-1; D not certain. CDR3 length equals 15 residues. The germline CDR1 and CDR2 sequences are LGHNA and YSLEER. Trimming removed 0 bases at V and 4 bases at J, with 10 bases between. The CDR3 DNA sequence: TGCGCCAGCAGCCAAGATCGGGTGGATTACAATGAGCAGTTCTTC. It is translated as CASSQDRVDYNEQFF.

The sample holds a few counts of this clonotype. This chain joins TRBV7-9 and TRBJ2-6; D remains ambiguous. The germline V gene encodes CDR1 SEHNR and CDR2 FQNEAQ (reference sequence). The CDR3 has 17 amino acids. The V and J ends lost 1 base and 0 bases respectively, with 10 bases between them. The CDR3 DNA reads TGTGCCAGCAGCTTAGATCAGGAGATCTCTGGGGCCAACGTCCTGACTTTC. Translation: CASSLDQEISGANVLTF.

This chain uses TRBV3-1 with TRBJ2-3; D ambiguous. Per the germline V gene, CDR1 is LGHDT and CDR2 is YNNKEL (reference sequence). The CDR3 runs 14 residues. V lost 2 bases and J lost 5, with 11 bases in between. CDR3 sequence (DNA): TGTGCCAGCAGCCAATTCTCCGTTTTAGATACGCAGTATTTT. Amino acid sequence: CASSQFSVLDTQYF.

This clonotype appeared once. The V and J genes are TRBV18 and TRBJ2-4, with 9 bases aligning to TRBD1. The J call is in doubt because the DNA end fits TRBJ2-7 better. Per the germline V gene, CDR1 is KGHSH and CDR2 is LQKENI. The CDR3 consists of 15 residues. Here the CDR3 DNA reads TGTGCCAGCTCATCCCCGGGACAGGGTAGGAACGAGCAGTACTTC. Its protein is CASSSPGQGRNEQYF.

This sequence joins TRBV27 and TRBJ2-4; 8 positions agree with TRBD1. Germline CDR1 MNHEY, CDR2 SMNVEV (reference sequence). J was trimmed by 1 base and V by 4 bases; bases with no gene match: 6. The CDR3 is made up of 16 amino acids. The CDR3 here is CASSSYRGKAKNIQYF. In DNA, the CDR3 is TGTGCCAGCAGTTCCTACAGGGGGAAGGCCAAAAACATTCAGTACTTC.

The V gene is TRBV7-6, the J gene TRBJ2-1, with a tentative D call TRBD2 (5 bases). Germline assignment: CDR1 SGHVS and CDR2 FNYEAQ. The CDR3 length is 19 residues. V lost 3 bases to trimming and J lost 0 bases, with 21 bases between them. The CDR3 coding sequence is TGTGCCAGCAGCTTCAACCCGGCCAATGGAGGCAGCTCCTACAATGAGCAGTTCTTC. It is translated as CASSFNPANGGSSYNEQFF.